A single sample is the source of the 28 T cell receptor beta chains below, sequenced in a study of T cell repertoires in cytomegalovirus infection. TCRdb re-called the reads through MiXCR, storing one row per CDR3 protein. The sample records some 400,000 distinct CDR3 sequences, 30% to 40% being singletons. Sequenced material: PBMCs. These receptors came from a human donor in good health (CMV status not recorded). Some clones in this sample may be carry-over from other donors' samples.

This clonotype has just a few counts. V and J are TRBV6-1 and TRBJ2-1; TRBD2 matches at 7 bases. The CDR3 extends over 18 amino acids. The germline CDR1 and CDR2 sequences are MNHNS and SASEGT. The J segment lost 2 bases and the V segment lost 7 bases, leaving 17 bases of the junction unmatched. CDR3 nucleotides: TGTGCCAGCAAAGGTGGGCTAGCGGCCCAACCGACCTACAATGAGCAGTTCTTC. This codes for CASKGGLAAQPTYNEQFF.

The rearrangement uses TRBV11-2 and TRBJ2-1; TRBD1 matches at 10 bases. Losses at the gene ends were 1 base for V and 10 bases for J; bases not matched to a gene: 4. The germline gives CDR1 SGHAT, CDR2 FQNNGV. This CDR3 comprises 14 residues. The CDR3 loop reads CASSLVTGGNEQFF. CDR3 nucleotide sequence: TGTGCCAGCAGCTTAGTGACAGGGGGCAACGAGCAGTTCTTC. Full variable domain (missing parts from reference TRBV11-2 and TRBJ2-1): EAGVAQSPRYKIIEKRQSVAFWCNPISGHATLYWYQQILGQGPKLLIQFQNNGVVDDSQLPKDRFSAERLKGVDSTLKIQPAKLEDSAVYLCASSLVTGGNEQFFGPGTRLTVL.

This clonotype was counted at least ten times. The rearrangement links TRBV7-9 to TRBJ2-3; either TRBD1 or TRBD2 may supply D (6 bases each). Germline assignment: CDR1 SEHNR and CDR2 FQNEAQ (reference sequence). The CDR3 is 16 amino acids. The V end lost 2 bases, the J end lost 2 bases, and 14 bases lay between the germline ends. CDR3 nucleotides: TGTGCCAGCAGCTTATTGTTTAGGGGGGCCACAGATACGCAGTATTTT. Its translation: CASSLLFRGATDTQYF.

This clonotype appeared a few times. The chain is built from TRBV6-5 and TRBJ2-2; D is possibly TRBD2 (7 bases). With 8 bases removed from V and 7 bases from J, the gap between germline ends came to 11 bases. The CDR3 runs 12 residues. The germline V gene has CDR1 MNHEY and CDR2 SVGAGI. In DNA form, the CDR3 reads TGTGCCAGCGGAAGGGGGGGCGGGGAGCTGTTTTTT. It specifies CASGRGGGELFF.

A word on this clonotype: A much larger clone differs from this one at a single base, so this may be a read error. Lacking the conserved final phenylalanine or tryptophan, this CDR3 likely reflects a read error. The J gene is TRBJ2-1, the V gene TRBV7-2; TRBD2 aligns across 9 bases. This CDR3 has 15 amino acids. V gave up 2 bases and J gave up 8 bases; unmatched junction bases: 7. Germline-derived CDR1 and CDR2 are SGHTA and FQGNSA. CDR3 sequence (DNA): TGTGCCAGCAGCTTAAGGCGGGGGGGCTCGGATGAGCAGTTCTTA. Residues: CASSLRRGGSDEQFL.

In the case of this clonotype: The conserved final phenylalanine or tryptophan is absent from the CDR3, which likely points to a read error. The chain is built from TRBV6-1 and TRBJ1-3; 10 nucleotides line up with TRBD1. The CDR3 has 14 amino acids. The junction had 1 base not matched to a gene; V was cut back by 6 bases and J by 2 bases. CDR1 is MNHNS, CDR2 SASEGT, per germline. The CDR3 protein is CASRGTGAGNTIYC. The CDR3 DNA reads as TGTGCCAGCAGAGGGACAGGGGCTGGAAACACCATATATTGT.

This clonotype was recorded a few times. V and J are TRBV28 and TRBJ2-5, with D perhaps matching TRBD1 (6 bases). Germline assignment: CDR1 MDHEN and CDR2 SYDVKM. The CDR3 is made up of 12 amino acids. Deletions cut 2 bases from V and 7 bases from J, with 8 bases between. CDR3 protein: CASSLAGVTQYF. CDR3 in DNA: TGTGCCAGCAGTTTAGCAGGGGTGACCCAGTACTTC.

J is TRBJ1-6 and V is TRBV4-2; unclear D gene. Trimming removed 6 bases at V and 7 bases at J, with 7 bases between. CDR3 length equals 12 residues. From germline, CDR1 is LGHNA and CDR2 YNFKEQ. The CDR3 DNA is TGTGCCAGCAGGAGGGCGAATTCACCCCTCCACTTT. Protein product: CASRRANSPLHF.

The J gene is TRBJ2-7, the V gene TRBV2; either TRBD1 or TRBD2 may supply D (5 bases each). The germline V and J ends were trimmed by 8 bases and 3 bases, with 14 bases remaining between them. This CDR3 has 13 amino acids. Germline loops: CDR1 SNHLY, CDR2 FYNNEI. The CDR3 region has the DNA TGTGCCAGCTTAAGGGACCCAATCTACGAGCAGTACTTC. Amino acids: CASLRDPIYEQYF. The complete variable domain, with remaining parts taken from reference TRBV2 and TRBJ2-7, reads EPEVTQTPSHQVTQMGQEVILRCVPISNHLYFYWYRQILGQKVEFLVSFYNNEISEKSEIFDDQFSVERPDGSNFTLKIRSTKLEDSAMYFCASLRDPIYEQYFGPGTRLTVT.

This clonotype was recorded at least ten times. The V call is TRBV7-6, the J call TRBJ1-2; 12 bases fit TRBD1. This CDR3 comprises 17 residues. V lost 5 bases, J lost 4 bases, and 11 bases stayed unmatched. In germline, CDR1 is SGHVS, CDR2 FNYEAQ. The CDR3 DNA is TGTGCCAGCAGCCAAAACCGGGACAGGGGGCTCGGCTATGGCTACACCTTC. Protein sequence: CASSQNRDRGLGYGYTF. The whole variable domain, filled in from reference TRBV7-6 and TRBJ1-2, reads GAGVSQSPRYKVTKRGQDVALRCDPISGHVSLYWYRQALGQGPEFLTYFNYEAQQDKSGLPNDRFSAERPEGSISTLTIQRTEQRDSAMYRCASSQNRDRGLGYGYTFGSGTRLTVV.

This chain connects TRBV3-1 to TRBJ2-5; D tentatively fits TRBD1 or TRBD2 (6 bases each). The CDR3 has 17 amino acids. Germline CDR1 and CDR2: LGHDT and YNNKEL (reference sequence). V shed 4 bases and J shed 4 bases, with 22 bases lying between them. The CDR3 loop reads CASSPLLGSGGTETQYF. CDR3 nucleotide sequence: TGTGCCAGCAGCCCCCTCCTGGGTTCCGGGGGCACAGAGACCCAGTACTTC.

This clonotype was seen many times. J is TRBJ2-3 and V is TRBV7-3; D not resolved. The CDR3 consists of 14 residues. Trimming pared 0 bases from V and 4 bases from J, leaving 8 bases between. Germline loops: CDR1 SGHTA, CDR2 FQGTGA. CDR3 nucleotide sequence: TGTGCCAGCAGCTTAACTCGCAGCTCAGATACGCAGTATTTT. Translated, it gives CASSLTRSSDTQYF. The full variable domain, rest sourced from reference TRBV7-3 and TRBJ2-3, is GAGVSQTPSNKVTEKGKYVELRCDPISGHTALYWYRQSLGQGPEFLIYFQGTGAADDSGLPNDRFFAVRPEGSVSTLKIQRTERGDSAVYLCASSLTRSSDTQYFGPGTRLTVL.

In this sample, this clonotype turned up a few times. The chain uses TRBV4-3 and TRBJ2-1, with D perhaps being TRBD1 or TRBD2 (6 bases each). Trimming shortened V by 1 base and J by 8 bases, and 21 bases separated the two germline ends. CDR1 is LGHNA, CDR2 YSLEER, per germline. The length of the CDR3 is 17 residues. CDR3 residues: CASSQGPVGGLSYEQFF. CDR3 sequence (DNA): TGCGCCAGCAGCCAAGGGCCGGTGGGGGGCCTGTCATATGAGCAGTTCTTC.

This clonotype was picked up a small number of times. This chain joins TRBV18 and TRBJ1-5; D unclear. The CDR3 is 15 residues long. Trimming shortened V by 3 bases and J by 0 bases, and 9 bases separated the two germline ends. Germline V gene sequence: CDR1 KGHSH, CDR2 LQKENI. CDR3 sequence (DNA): TGTGCCAGCTCACCGAGCCAGATTAGCAATCAGCCCCAGCATTTT. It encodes CASSPSQISNQPQHF.

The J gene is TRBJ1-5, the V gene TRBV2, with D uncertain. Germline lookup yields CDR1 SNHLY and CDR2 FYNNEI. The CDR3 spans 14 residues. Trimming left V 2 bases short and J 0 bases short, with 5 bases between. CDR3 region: CASSEQSSNQPQHF. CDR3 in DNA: TGTGCCAGCAGTGAACAGTCTAGCAATCAGCCCCAGCATTTT.

CDR3 loop: CASIPGLGAVYEQYF. The CDR3 DNA follows: TGTGCCAGCATCCCGGGTTTGGGTGCTGTGTACGAGCAGTACTTC. The V and J genes are TRBV28 and TRBJ2-7, with unresolved D. Trimming took 7 bases from V and 4 from J, leaving 20 bases between them. Germline V gene lookup returns CDR1 MDHEN and CDR2 SYDVKM. CDR3 size: 15 residues.

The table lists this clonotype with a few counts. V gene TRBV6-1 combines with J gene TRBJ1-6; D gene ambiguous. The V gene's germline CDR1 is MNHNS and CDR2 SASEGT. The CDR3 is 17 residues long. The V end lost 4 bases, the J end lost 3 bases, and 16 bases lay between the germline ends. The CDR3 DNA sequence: TGTGCCAGCAGTGTCACCCGGGGTGGTAACTATAATTCACCCCTCCACTTT. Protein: CASSVTRGGNYNSPLHF.

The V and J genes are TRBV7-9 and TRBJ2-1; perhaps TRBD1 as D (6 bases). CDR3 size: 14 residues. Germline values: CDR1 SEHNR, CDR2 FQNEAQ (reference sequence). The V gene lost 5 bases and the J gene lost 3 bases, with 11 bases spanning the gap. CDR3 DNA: TGTGCCAGCAGCCACAGGGTGGGCTACAATGAGCAGTTCTTC. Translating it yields CASSHRVGYNEQFF.

The CDR3 nucleotides read TGTGCCAGCAGCCCCCGGGACAGCGCCTTGGACGAGCAGTACTTC. Amino acids: CASSPRDSALDEQYF. The V gene is TRBV11-2, the J gene TRBJ2-7; the match to TRBD1 covers 7 bases. The germline V gene encodes CDR1 SGHAT and CDR2 FQNNGV. CDR3 length: 15 amino acids. V trimming: 5 bases; J trimming: 5 bases; junction bases outside the gene matches: 12.

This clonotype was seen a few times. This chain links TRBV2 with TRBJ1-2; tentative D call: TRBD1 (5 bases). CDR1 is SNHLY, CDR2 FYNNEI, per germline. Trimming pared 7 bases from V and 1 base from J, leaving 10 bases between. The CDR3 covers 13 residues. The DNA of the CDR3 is TGTGCCAGCACGGGACTGATTAACTATGGCTACACCTTC. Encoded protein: CASTGLINYGYTF.

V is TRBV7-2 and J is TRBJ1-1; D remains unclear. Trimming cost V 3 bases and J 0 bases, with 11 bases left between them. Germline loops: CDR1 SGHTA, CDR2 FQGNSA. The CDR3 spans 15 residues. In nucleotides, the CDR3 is TGTGCCAGCAGCTTCCAAGGACCTATGAACACTGAAGCTTTCTTT. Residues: CASSFQGPMNTEAFF.

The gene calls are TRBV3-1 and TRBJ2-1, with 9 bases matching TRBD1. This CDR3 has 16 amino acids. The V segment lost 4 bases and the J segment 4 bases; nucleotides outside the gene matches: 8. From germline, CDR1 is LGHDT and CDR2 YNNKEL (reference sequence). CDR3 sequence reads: CASSRSTGGGYNEQFF. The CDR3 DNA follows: TGTGCCAGCAGCCGATCGACAGGGGGTGGATACAATGAGCAGTTCTTC.

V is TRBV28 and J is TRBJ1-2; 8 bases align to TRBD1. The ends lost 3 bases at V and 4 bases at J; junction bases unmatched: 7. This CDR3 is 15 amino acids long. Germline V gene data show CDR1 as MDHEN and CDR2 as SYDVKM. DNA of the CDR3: TGTGCCAGCAGTTTCCGCAATACAGGGGGCTATGGCTACACCTTC. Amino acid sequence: CASSFRNTGGYGYTF.

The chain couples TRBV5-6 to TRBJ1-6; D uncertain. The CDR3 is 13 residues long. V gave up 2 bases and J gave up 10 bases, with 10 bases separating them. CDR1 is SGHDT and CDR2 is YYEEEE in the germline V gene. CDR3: CASSLGRISPLHF. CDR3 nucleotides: TGTGCCAGCAGCTTAGGCAGGATATCACCCCTCCACTTT. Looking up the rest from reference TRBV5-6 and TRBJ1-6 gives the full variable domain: DAGVTQSPTHLIKTRGQQVTLRCSPKSGHDTVSWYQQALGQGPQFIFQYYEEEERQRGNFPDRFSGHQFPNYSSELNVNALLLGDSALYLCASSLGRISPLHFGNGTRLTVT.

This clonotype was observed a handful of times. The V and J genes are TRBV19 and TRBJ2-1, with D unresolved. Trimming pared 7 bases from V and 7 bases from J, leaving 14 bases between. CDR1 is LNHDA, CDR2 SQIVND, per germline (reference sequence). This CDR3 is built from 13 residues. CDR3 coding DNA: TGTGCCAGTACCCCCCCCTCTTCGAATGAGCAGTTCTTC. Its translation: CASTPPSSNEQFF. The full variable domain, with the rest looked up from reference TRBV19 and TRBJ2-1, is DGGITQSPKYLFRKEGQNVTLSCEQNLNHDAMYWYRQDPGQGLRLIYYSQIVNDFQKGDIAEGYSVSREKKESFPLTVTSAQKNPTAFYLCASTPPSSNEQFFGPGTRLTVL.

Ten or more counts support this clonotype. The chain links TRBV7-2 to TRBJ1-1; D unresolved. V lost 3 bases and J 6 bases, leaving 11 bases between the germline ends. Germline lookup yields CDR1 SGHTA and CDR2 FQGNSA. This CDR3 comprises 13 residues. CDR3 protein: CASSFGRTAEAFF. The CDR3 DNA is TGTGCCAGCAGCTTTGGGCGAACGGCTGAAGCTTTCTTT.

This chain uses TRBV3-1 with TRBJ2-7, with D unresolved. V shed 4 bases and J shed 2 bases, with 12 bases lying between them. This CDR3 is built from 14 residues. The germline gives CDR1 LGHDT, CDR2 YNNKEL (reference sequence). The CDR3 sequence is CASSPRQETYEQYF. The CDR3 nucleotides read TGTGCCAGCAGCCCGAGGCAGGAGACCTACGAGCAGTACTTC.

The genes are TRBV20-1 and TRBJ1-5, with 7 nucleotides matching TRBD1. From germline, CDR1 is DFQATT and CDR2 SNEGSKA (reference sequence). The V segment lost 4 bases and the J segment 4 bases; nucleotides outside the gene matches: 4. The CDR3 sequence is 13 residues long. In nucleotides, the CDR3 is TGCAGTGCTATGGGACAGCCGAATCAGCCCCAGCATTTT. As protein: CSAMGQPNQPQHF.